This T cell receptor beta chain is from a study of OX40 agonist ivuxolimab in advanced cancers. Study-level background: The patients got ivuxolimab, which is an agonistic anti-OX40 (CD134) antibody. Patients achieving partial responses numbered three: one hepatocellular carcinoma case and two cutaneous melanoma cases.

Study observations and caveats: Not determined was the antigen specificity of the expanded peripheral T cells.

Patients had blood sampled at baseline and again on cycle 4 day 1 and cycle 7 day 1. As regards this clone: Its target is unknown.

After removal of 1 base from V and 10 bases from J, the junction contained 5 bases not matched to a gene. In germline, CDR1 is SGHVS, CDR2 FNYEAQ. The CDR3 loop spans 14 amino acids. The table came from immunoSEQ multiplex PCR; TCRdb's copy has only in-frame clones and leaves some out. The table lists about 52,000 clones, about nine tenths of them singletons. This TCR came from an adult with an advanced solid tumor such as melanoma, head and neck, liver or kidney cancer. The sequenced sample was CD4+ or CD8+ T cells sorted from blood, obtained in a trial of the OX40 agonist ivuxolimab. This rearrangement joins TRBV7-6 to TRBJ2-5; 11 bases align to TRBD2. In nucleotides, the CDR3 is TGTGCCAGCAGCTTAGGGCTAGCGGGGGGAATCCAGTACTTC. This sequence encodes CASSLGLAGGIQYF.